A single sample gave rise to the 3 T cell receptor beta chains below, sequenced in a study of T cells in Graves' hyperthyroidism and ophthalmopathy. What was amplified from RNA transcripts were TCR beta CDR3 regions. HTBI primers were the set used in a first-round RT-PCR of the TCR CDR3. TCRdb reanalysed the multiplex PCR reads using MiXCR and keeps one entry per CDR3 protein. Altogether approximately 330,000 distinct CDR3 sequences are present, around a sixth being singletons, with the ten largest covering approximately 49%. Sequencing input: blood. The receptors derive from a woman in her forties or fifties with Graves' hyperthyroidism.

This clonotype was seen a handful of times. The genes are TRBV6-1 and TRBJ2-3; 13 bases are a match to TRBD2. The J segment lost 6 bases and the V segment lost 4 bases, leaving 7 bases of the junction unmatched. CDR1 and CDR2 from the germline V gene are MNHNS and SASEGT. The CDR3 totals 16 residues. The CDR3 sequence is CASSVLAGGATDTQYF. The CDR3 DNA follows: TGTGCCAGCAGTGTACTAGCGGGGGGGGCCACTGATACGCAGTATTTT.

The J gene is TRBJ1-3, the V gene TRBV7-9; D unresolved. CDR1 is SEHNR and CDR2 is FQNEAQ in the germline V gene (reference sequence). The V and J ends lost 5 bases and 0 bases respectively, with 11 bases between them. The CDR3 loop spans 15 amino acids. Here the CDR3 DNA reads TGTGCCAGCAGCCCGACGGGCAGCTCTGGAAACACCATATATTTT. This encodes CASSPTGSSGNTIYF. The full variable domain, rest sourced from reference TRBV7-9 and TRBJ1-3, is DTGVSQNPRHKITKRGQNVTFRCDPISEHNRLYWYRQTLGQGPEFLTYFQNEAQLEKSRLLSDRFSAERPKGSFSTLEIQRTEQGDSAMYLCASSPTGSSGNTIYFGEGSWLTVV.

Only a few counts were recorded for this clonotype. V is TRBV9 and J is TRBJ2-1, with 7 nucleotides matching TRBD2. CDR3 length: 14 amino acids. The V gene end was trimmed by 4 bases and the J gene end by 4 bases; junction bases not matched to a gene: 5. CDR1 is SGDLS, CDR2 YYNGEE, per germline. In DNA form, the CDR3 reads TGTGCCAGCAGCCCCCAGGGAGGGTACAATGAGCAGTTCTTC. The encoded protein is CASSPQGGYNEQFF.